Described below is a single T cell receptor beta chain sequence and its context. Its antigen is not identified. The CDR3 has 13 amino acids. V gave up 3 bases and J gave up 6 bases, with 10 bases separating them. Germline values: CDR1 SGHNT, CDR2 YYREEE (reference sequence). The data were taken from a study of regulatory T cells in long-lasting Graves disease. Study results and caveats: TRBV28, TRBJ1-2 and TRBJ2-5 emerged as the favored segments in persistent disease.

Stated time point: persistent/refractory GD, antithyroid drugs over 5 years with positive TRAb. Extracted PBMC RNA gave rise to the TCR library. The guidelines of the American Thyroid Association were the basis for diagnosing Graves' disease. Libraries of TCR beta came from iRepertoire HTBI primers plus Arm-PCR of CDR3 regions. In the original workflow: Gene usage covered over 55 TRBV and more than 13 TRBJ segments. TCRdb ran MiXCR on the multiplex PCR reads and lists one entry per CDR3 protein. These V and J calls are TCRdb output, not the study's own analysis. The sample lists approximately 690,000 distinct CDR3 sequences, around 30% seen once, with roughly 46% in the top ten.

This sequence was found in a female donor with Graves disease. Specimen: peripheral blood mononuclear cells (PBMCs), collected when the disease was refractory, from a patient treated with antithyroid drugs. This chain connects TRBV5-4 to TRBJ1-5, with D tentatively TRBD1 (5 bases). DNA of the CDR3: TGTGCCAGCAGCTATCAGGGATCTCAGCCCCAGCATTTT. This encodes CASSYQGSQPQHF.